Listed below are T cell receptor beta chains from one sample, sequenced in a study of T cell changes during pregnancy in multiple sclerosis. TCRdb's copy holds only in-frame clones and misses some; the assay was immunoSEQ multiplex PCR. The data show tens of thousands of clones, with 80% to 90% seen just once and around 0.65% held by the top ten. Specimen: CD4+ T cells from peripheral blood mononuclear cells, collected before pregnancy. Receptors originate from a female donor with multiple sclerosis, enrolled in a pregnancy study. Each CDR3 is given with its conserved first and last residue. The D gene is left open where the match is weak. Clone size appears in some rows only: once, few, many, or a class for an expanded clone.

j_call cdr3_length clone_size v_call d_call cdr3_aa cdr3_nt
TRBJ2-7 15 once TRBV7-2 TRBD2 CASTQLAGGIYEQYF TGTGCCAGCACCCAACTAGCGGGGGGCATCTACGAGCAGTACTTC
TRBJ1-2 18 NA TRBV7-9 TRBD1 CASSRRITGQGITHGYTF TGTGCCAGCAGCCGCCGTATCACTGGACAGGGTATAACCCATGGCTACACCTTC
TRBJ2-6 15 NA TRBV7-9 NA CASSLGGAGANVLTF TGTGCCAGCAGCTTAGGGGGGGCTGGGGCCAACGTCCTGACTTTC
TRBJ1-2 14 NA TRBV19 NA CATSAGDSNYGYTF TGTGCCACCTCGGCGGGAGATAGTAACTATGGCTACACCTTC
TRBJ2-2 15 NA TRBV7-2 NA CASSLALGAGGELFF TGTGCCAGCAGCTTAGCCTTAGGGGCCGGCGGGGAGCTGTTTTTT
TRBJ1-1 17 NA TRBV7-9 NA CASSLAYSGGGFTEAFF TGTGCCAGCAGCTTAGCTTATAGCGGGGGCGGTTTCACTGAAGCTTTCTTT
TRBJ1-2 15 NA TRBV7-8 TRBD1 CASSPRDSGNYGYTF TGTGCCAGCAGCCCACGGGACAGCGGGAACTATGGCTACACCTTC
TRBJ1-6 15 NA TRBV30 NA CAWTSMTGANSPLHF TGTGCCTGGACCAGTATGACAGGAGCTAATTCACCCCTCCACTTT
TRBJ1-1 13 NA TRBV5-1 NA CASSPFTGTEAFF TGCGCCAGCAGCCCTTTTACAGGGACTGAAGCTTTCTTT
TRBJ2-7 17 NA TRBV11-2 TRBD1 CASSPIARDRASYEQYF TGTGCCAGCAGCCCCATAGCCCGGGACAGAGCCTCCTACGAGCAGTACTTC
TRBJ2-6 16 NA TRBV11-2 NA CASSLISRDMANVLTF TGTGCCAGCAGCTTAATTTCTAGGGACATGGCCAACGTCCTGACTTTC
TRBJ2-3 15 NA TRBV7-2 TRBD2 CASSLVAGGADTQYF TGTGCCAGCAGCTTAGTAGCGGGGGGGGCAGATACGCAGTATTTT
TRBJ1-1 14 NA TRBV6-1 NA CASNPEGGNTEAFF TGTGCCAGCAACCCAGAAGGCGGGAACACTGAAGCTTTCTTT
TRBJ2-5 12 NA TRBV7-2 NA CASSLYQETQYF TGTGCCAGCAGCCTGTACCAAGAGACCCAGTACTTC
TRBJ2-5 13 NA TRBV5-1 TRBD1 CASFGQGGETQYF TGCGCCAGCTTCGGACAGGGGGGCGAGACCCAGTACTTC
TRBJ2-2 16 once TRBV5-1 NA CASSLQGTQNTGELFF TGCGCCAGCAGCCTCCAGGGTACCCAGAACACCGGGGAGCTGTTTTTT
TRBJ1-4 14 NA TRBV14 TRBD1 CASSLGTANEKLFF TGTGCCAGCAGCCTTGGGACAGCTAATGAAAAACTGTTTTTT
TRBJ2-7 19 NA TRBV7-8 NA CASSDRDFRGAWRGNEQYF TGTGCCAGCAGCGACCGGGACTTTCGAGGGGCGTGGCGGGGTAACGAGCAGTACTTC